This T cell receptor beta chain was captured by sequencing in a study of blood T cell repertoires in COVID-19. Whole-study context: The United States, Italy and Spain were the sources of the acute and convalescent COVID-19 samples.

Original handling: Amplification of reference gene primers provided the estimated nucleated cell counts. Assay: immunoSEQ multiplex PCR; the TCRdb copy retains only in-frame clones and omits some. The DNA was the basis for D and trimming; V, J and clone size are from that table. The sample includes about 480,000 clones, 85% to 90% of them seen just once. Unmatched junction bases numbered 16, after V lost 0 bases and J lost 9 bases. The CDR3 has 18 amino acids. This clone has just one count. Those enrolled in Seattle joined during active infection and were followed longitudinally afterward. This receptor was taken from a man younger than 35 with COVID-19, enrolled during active disease. The chain carries TRBV6-7 and TRBJ1-5; TRBD1 aligns across 8 bases. TRBV6-7 is an open reading frame, and its role is uncertain. The sequenced material came from peripheral blood. The chain's CDR3 is CASSYSQGARVTGPPQHF. The CDR3 DNA follows: TGTGCCAGCAGTTACTCCCAGGGGGCGCGAGTTACAGGACCGCCCCAGCATTTT.